A selection of T cell receptor beta chains follows, all from one sample in a study of T cell responses to AZD1222 COVID-19 vaccine. Sequencing was performed with immunoSEQ multiplex PCR; in TCRdb, only in-frame clones are kept and a portion is missing. The sample holds just over 150,000 clones, 75% to 90% seen once. This material consisted of peripheral blood, taken after recovery from COVID-19. The receptors stem from an adult who had recovered from COVID-19. CDR3s include the opening cysteine and the closing phenylalanine or tryptophan. Fields, in order: V gene, CDR3 protein.

v_gene: TRBV5-1
CDR3aa: CASDRTGGQETQYF

v_gene: TRBV12-2
CDR3aa: CASRLESVGVVRNTQYF

v_gene: TRBV18
CDR3aa: CASSQDTGFSEAFF

v_gene: TRBV5-6
CDR3aa: CASSSRGGAEQYF

v_gene: TRBV6-2/TRBV6-3
CDR3aa: CASSLAGVGNEQFF

v_gene: TRBV29-1
CDR3aa: CSVEWMVKIQETQYF

v_gene: TRBV7-9
CDR3aa: CASSLEGDTEAFF

v_gene: TRBV27
CDR3aa: CASSLQGAGGFSNQPQHF

v_gene: TRBV2
CDR3aa: CASSVSKDTQYF

v_gene: TRBV19
CDR3aa: CASGDRYNEQFF

v_gene: TRBV6-5
CDR3aa: CASRQQPNTEAFF

v_gene: TRBV7-6
CDR3aa: CASRKDPGSGNTIYF